This TCR beta chain was sequenced for a study of vaccination and CD4 T cells after COVID-19. Study information: Each post-COVID sample was drawn after diagnosis, and the median interval was approximately 100 days (range 35 to 161). Cultures serving as controls received a peptide pool (CEFX or HIV-1 Nef) or no peptide.

Documented time point: late sampling 161 to 241 days after vaccination in a few convalescent patients. Treatment meaning: roughly 11-day PBMC culture with coronavirus spike peptide pools or control peptides (ViraFEST assay). CDR3 length: 15 amino acids. Between the trimmed V and J ends, which lost 4 bases and 2 bases, there was a span of 9 bases. Germline V gene lookup returns CDR1 LNHNV and CDR2 YYDKDF (reference sequence). Oncomine TCR Beta short-read sequencing was applied to DNA from cultured CD4+ T cells. TCRdb independently ran MiXCR on the PCR reads; one entry per CDR3 protein. This table holds 25,000 to 30,000 distinct CDR3 sequences, roughly 40% found once. This clonotype was observed a few times. The antigen remains undetermined.

The rearrangement links TRBV15 to TRBJ2-6; D is undetermined. This TCR came from a human donor who had recovered from COVID-19. Specimen: CD4+ T cells from blood, cultured in vitro, collected about 7 months after SARS-CoV-2 vaccination. In DNA form, the CDR3 reads TGTGCCACCAGCACTAATCGGGCTGGGGCCAACGTCCTGACTTTC. This sequence encodes CATSTNRAGANVLTF. The whole variable domain, remainder taken from reference TRBV15 and TRBJ2-6, is DAMVIQNPRYQVTQFGKPVTLSCSQTLNHNVMYWYQQKSSQAPKLLFHYYDKDFNNEADTPDNFQSRRPNTSFCFLDIRSPGLGDTAMYLCATSTNRAGANVLTFGAGSRLTVL.